This T cell receptor beta chain came from a study of T cell responses to AZD1222 COVID-19 vaccine. About this clone itself: The target antigen is unknown.

Study-wide findings and caveats: In all cases, repertoires were sampled only after the peak T cell response. Mapped onto spike, vaccine-associated CD4 TCRs spanned it and were dominant at 160-218 and 743-854.

CDR1 and CDR2 from the germline V gene are SGHRS and YFSETQ. Trimming pared 0 bases from V and 0 bases from J, leaving 6 bases between. The CDR3 length is 15 residues. The assay was immunoSEQ multiplex PCR, and TCRdb's table has in-frame clones only and misses some. Of roughly 150,000 clones listed, 90% to 95% were seen once; the top ten hold approximately 6.5%. The specimen comprised peripheral blood, sampled 28 days after the second AZD1222 dose. The sequence came from an adult who received the AZD1222 COVID-19 vaccine. This chain connects TRBV5-1 to TRBJ2-2; D is unclear. CDR3 coding DNA: TGCGCCAGCAGCTTGGCCACAGCGAACACCGGGGAGCTGTTTTTT. Its translation: CASSLATANTGELFF. Using reference TRBV5-1 and TRBJ2-2 for the parts outside the CDR3, the full variable domain is KAGVTQTPRYLIKTRGQQVTLSCSPISGHRSVSWYQQTPGQGLQFLFEYFSETQRNKGNFPGRFSGRQFSNSRSEMNVSTLELGDSALYLCASSLATANTGELFFGEGSRLTVL.